The rows below give T cell receptor beta chains drawn from one sample of a study of cytomegalovirus exposure and HLA in healthy donors. Measured with immunoSEQ multiplex PCR; TCRdb has only the in-frame clones, and not every one. The sample has under 85,000 clones, 94% seen once. The specimen sequenced was PBMCs. The receptors derive from a woman between 18 and 30 years old in good health and CMV-seronegative. Both conserved end residues are part of each CDR3. D genes are given only for firm matches. Clone size appears in some rows only: once, few, many, or a class for an expanded clone.

v_call	clone_size	j_call	d_call	cdr3_aa	cdr3_nt
TRBV27	once	TRBJ1-6	TRBD1	CASSLIQGAGSPLHF	TGTGCCAGCAGTTTAATCCAGGGGGCAGGGTCACCCCTCCACTTT
TRBV7-6	.	TRBJ1-4	TRBD1	CASSLFEGANEKLFF	TGTGCCAGCAGCTTATTTGAGGGGGCGAATGAAAAACTGTTTTTT
TRBV6-1	once	TRBJ2-6	.	CASSASGSGANVLTF	TGTGCCAGCAGTGCTTCAGGGTCTGGGGCCAACGTCCTGACTTTC
TRBV19	.	TRBJ2-7	.	CASSMSEGYEQYF	TGTGCCAGTAGTATGAGTGAGGGCTACGAGCAGTACTTC
TRBV28	.	TRBJ1-5	TRBD1	CASSLWNRGQGSNQPQHF	TGTGCCAGCAGTTTATGGAATAGGGGGCAAGGAAGCAATCAGCCCCAGCATTTT
TRBV27	.	TRBJ1-2	TRBD1	CASSETDRSYGYTF	TGTGCCAGCAGTGAAACGGACAGGTCATATGGCTACACCTTC
TRBV30	.	TRBJ2-7	TRBD1	CAWTQRGQRSYLREQYF	TGTGCCTGGACCCAGAGGGGACAGAGGTCATATTTGCGGGAGCAGTACTTC
TRBV7-8	once	TRBJ2-1	TRBD2	CASSDSGISYNEQFF	TGTGCCAGCAGCGATAGCGGGATTTCCTACAATGAGCAGTTCTTC
TRBV2	.	TRBJ2-1	TRBD2	CASSSGDYNEQFF	TGTGCCAGCTCTAGCGGAGACTACAATGAGCAGTTCTTC
TRBV6-1	.	TRBJ2-5	TRBD1	CASSPRDRAQETQYF	TGTGCCAGCAGTCCCCGGGACAGAGCCCAAGAGACCCAGTACTTC
TRBV15	medium-sized	TRBJ2-7	TRBD2	CATSRDTSGSYEQYF	TGTGCCACCAGCAGAGATACTAGCGGCTCCTACGAGCAGTACTTC
TRBV19	.	TRBJ1-2	.	CASRGYGYTF	TGTGCCTCCAGAGGCTATGGCTACACCTTC
TRBV5-1	.	TRBJ1-2	.	CASSLVSSSRQSDYGYTF	TGCGCCAGCAGCCTGGTGTCTTCGTCCCGACAGTCGGACTATGGCTACACCTTC
TRBV10-1	.	TRBJ2-1	TRBD2	CASSGTSGSDEQFF	TGCGCCAGCAGTGGGACTAGCGGGAGCGATGAGCAGTTCTTC
TRBV10-3	.	TRBJ2-7	TRBD1	CAIRPGQAYEQYF	TGTGCCATCAGACCGGGACAGGCCTACGAGCAGTACTTC
TRBV7-2	.	TRBJ2-7	.	CASSLVEAPKTRFRHEQYF	TGTGCCAGCAGCTTGGTGGAAGCCCCGAAGACTAGATTTCGACACGAGCAGTACTTC
TRBV5-1	.	TRBJ1-2	.	CASSLNRERGYTF	TGCGCCAGCAGCTTGAACAGGGAGCGTGGCTACACCTTC
TRBV10-1	.	TRBJ1-5	.	CASSGPVRGSGYSNQPQHF	TGCGCCAGCAGTGGCCCCGTCAGGGGTTCGGGCTATAGCAATCAGCCCCAGCATTTT
TRBV5-1	once	TRBJ2-7	TRBD2	CASSWGLAAYEQYF	TGCGCCAGCAGCTGGGGACTAGCGGCCTACGAGCAGTACTTC
TRBV19	.	TRBJ1-6	.	CASKPGLFSNSPLHF	TGTGCCAGTAAGCCAGGCCTATTCTCCAATTCACCCCTCCACTTT
TRBV29-1	.	TRBJ1-2	TRBD1	CSVVQGANYGYTF	TGCAGCGTTGTGCAGGGGGCTAACTATGGCTACACCTTC
TRBV18	once	TRBJ1-4	.	CASSLNGVTNEKLFF	TGTGCCAGCTCACTGAACGGGGTAACTAATGAAAAACTGTTTTTT
TRBV28	.	TRBJ2-7	.	CASSLLGGGDSYEQYF	TGTGCCAGCAGTTTATTGGGTGGAGGGGACAGCTACGAGCAGTACTTC
TRBV7-8	once	TRBJ1-4	.	CASSLVGEAINEKLFF	TGTGCCAGCAGCTTGGTGGGGGAGGCAATTAATGAAAAACTGTTTTTT
TRBV7-9	.	TRBJ2-3	TRBD2	CASSWGLAGTDTQYF	TGTGCCAGCAGCTGGGGACTAGCGGGCACAGATACGCAGTATTTT
TRBV19	.	TRBJ2-7	.	CASSTRRGYEQYF	TGTGCCAGTAGTACTCGCAGGGGCTACGAGCAGTACTTC
TRBV2	once	TRBJ2-7	TRBD1	CASGDTGALEQYF	TGTGCCAGCGGGGACACAGGGGCTCTCGAGCAGTACTTC
TRBV11-2	.	TRBJ2-7	TRBD2	CASSLEGRGAYEQYF	TGTGCCAGCAGCTTAGAGGGCCGGGGGGCCTACGAGCAGTACTTC
TRBV4-1	.	TRBJ2-1	TRBD2	CASSQETSVSNEQFF	TGCGCCAGCAGCCAAGAAACTAGCGTGTCGAATGAGCAGTTCTTC
TRBV9	.	TRBJ2-7	.	CASSEGLHTYEQYF	TGTGCCAGCAGCGAGGGACTGCACACCTACGAGCAGTACTTC
TRBV7-6	.	TRBJ2-7	.	CASSSPPYEQYF	TGTGCCAGCAGCTCTCCCCCCTACGAGCAGTACTTC
TRBV4-3	.	TRBJ1-5	TRBD1	CASSQEAGGAYQPQHF	TGCGCCAGCAGCCAAGAAGCAGGGGGCGCTTATCAGCCCCAGCATTTT
TRBV23-1	once	TRBJ2-5	.	CASRRSDQETQYF	TGCGCCAGCAGACGTTCAGATCAAGAGACCCAGTACTTC
TRBV6-6	.	TRBJ2-6	.	CASSYRGSSGANVLTF	TGTGCCAGCAGTTACCGGGGTAGCTCTGGGGCCAACGTCCTGACTTTC
TRBV11-2	.	TRBJ1-2	.	CASSLDWTAYGYTF	TGTGCCAGCAGCTTAGATTGGACAGCCTATGGCTACACCTTC
TRBV2	.	TRBJ2-7	TRBD2	CASTVGGREYEQYF	TGTGCCAGCACCGTGGGCGGGAGAGAGTACGAGCAGTACTTC
TRBV6-5	.	TRBJ2-5	.	CASSYSPGTTGETQYF	TGTGCCAGCAGTTACTCCCCCGGGACAACGGGGGAGACCCAGTACTTC
TRBV11-2	.	TRBJ2-6	.	CASSLVLRAVYSGANVLTF	TGTGCCAGCAGCTTAGTCCTCAGGGCCGTTTACTCTGGGGCCAACGTCCTGACTTTC
TRBV7-3	.	TRBJ2-2	.	CASSLRGEELFF	TGTGCCAGCAGCTTAAGGGGGGAGGAGCTGTTTTTT
TRBV7-3	.	TRBJ2-1	.	CASSLRGRNEQFF	TGTGCCAGCAGCTTAAGGGGGCGGAATGAGCAGTTCTTC
TRBV11-2	.	TRBJ2-1	.	CASSLLGDYNEQFF	TGTGCCAGCAGCTTACTCGGAGACTACAATGAGCAGTTCTTC
TRBV30	.	TRBJ1-1	.	CAWTGFEANTEAFF	TGTGCCTGGACAGGGTTTGAGGCGAACACTGAAGCTTTCTTT
TRBV7-9	.	TRBJ1-1	.	CASSFRENTEAFF	TGTGCCAGCAGCTTTAGAGAGAACACTGAAGCTTTCTTT
TRBV7-2	.	TRBJ2-2	.	CASSTRSTGELFF	TGTGCCAGCAGCACCCGGAGCACCGGGGAGCTGTTTTTT
TRBV5-5	.	TRBJ2-3	TRBD2	CASRQLAGLTDTQYF	TGTGCCAGCAGACAACTAGCGGGACTCACAGATACGCAGTATTTT
TRBV10-3	.	TRBJ1-2	TRBD1	CAIRIRDRGESGYTF	TGTGCCATCAGGATCCGGGACAGGGGAGAGAGTGGCTACACCTTC
TRBV28	.	TRBJ2-2	TRBD2	CASSFWGLGLSGELFF	TGTGCCAGCAGTTTTTGGGGACTAGGGTTAAGCGGGGAGCTGTTTTTT